The rows below give T cell receptor beta chains drawn from one sample of a study of beta chain features in type 1 diabetes. Profiled with immunoSEQ multiplex PCR; TCRdb holds only in-frame clones, not every one. The sample contains roughly 340,000 clones, less than 15% of which appear only once. Sequenced sample: naive CD4+ T cells from blood. These TCRs come from a woman between 18 and 29 years old with type 1 diabetes. CDR3s include the opening cysteine and the closing phenylalanine or tryptophan. D genes are given only for firm matches. Clone size is not always given. Where it is, it says once, few, many or a class for expanded clones.

v_call	d_call	j_call	clone_size	cdr3_aa	cdr3_nt
TRBV9	.	TRBJ1-1	.	CASSVGAFMNTEAFF	TGTGCCAGCAGCGTTGGGGCGTTCATGAACACTGAAGCTTTCTTT
TRBV5-6	.	TRBJ1-1	once	CASSQRVLSEAFF	TGTGCCAGCAGCCAGCGGGTATTGAGTGAAGCTTTCTTT
TRBV7-2	.	TRBJ1-3	once	CASSARLTYSGNTIYF	TGTGCCAGCAGCGCTCGACTCACCTACTCTGGAAACACCATATATTTT
TRBV2	.	TRBJ1-5	few	CASSSTGGESNQPQHF	TGTGCCAGCAGTTCAACGGGGGGAGAGAGTAATCAGCCCCAGCATTTT
TRBV9	.	TRBJ2-3	few	CASSTGVGTDTQYF	TGTGCCAGCTCGACGGGGGTCGGAACAGATACGCAGTATTTT
TRBV19	.	TRBJ2-1	.	CASRKAQGGSSYNEQFF	TGTGCCAGTAGGAAGGCACAGGGCGGAAGCTCCTACAATGAGCAGTTCTTC
TRBV28	TRBD2	TRBJ2-7	.	CASSSHSGGPTYEQYF	TGTGCCAGCAGTTCCCATTCGGGAGGCCCAACCTACGAGCAGTACTTC
TRBV5-6	TRBD2	TRBJ2-1	.	CASSLFLAGDNEQFF	TGTGCCAGCAGCTTGTTTCTAGCGGGAGACAATGAGCAGTTCTTC
TRBV21-1	.	TRBJ1-1	.	CASSRLTGRNTEAFF	TGTGCCAGCAGCAGACTGACAGGGAGGAACACTGAAGCTTTCTTT
TRBV7-9	.	TRBJ2-1	few	CASSLRLSGLYNEQFF	TGTGCCAGCAGCTTACGGCTCAGTGGGCTTTACAATGAGCAGTTCTTC
TRBV27	.	TRBJ2-5	few	CASSFLGVETQYF	TGTGCCAGCAGTTTTTTAGGGGTGGAGACCCAGTACTTC
TRBV7-2	.	TRBJ2-7	.	CASSLESGAYEQYF	TGTGCCAGCAGCTTAGAGAGCGGTGCCTACGAGCAGTACTTC
TRBV7-2	TRBD1	TRBJ1-2	.	CASSLTGAGYGYTF	TGTGCCAGCAGCCTGACAGGGGCGGGCTATGGCTACACCTTC
TRBV4-2	.	TRBJ2-5	few	CASSQDGGNTGGGGETQYF	TGTGCCAGCAGCCAAGATGGGGGAAATACGGGGGGCGGAGGTGAGACCCAGTACTTC
TRBV5-1	TRBD1	TRBJ1-1	once	CASSLGQGLSEAFF	TGCGCCAGCAGCCTAGGACAGGGTCTTTCTGAAGCTTTCTTT